A single sample gave rise to the 7 T cell receptor beta chains below, sequenced in a study of cytomegalovirus exposure and HLA in healthy donors. Measured with immunoSEQ multiplex PCR; TCRdb has only the in-frame clones, and not every one. Of about 71,000 clones in the sample, about 94% were seen once. The sequenced sample consisted of PBMCs. These TCRs come from a woman under 30 in good health and CMV-seronegative.

The chain has TRBV11-2 and TRBJ2-2, with D maybe TRBD2 (5 bases). This CDR3 has 15 residues. Germline loops: CDR1 SGHAT, CDR2 FQNNGV. Trimming cost V 0 bases and J 8 bases, with 13 bases left between them. CDR3 DNA sequence: TGTGCCAGCAGCTTAGAAGCGGCAGGACTTGGGGAGCTGTTTTTT. Translation gives CASSLEAAGLGELFF. The variable domain in full, completed from reference TRBV11-2 and TRBJ2-2, reads EAGVAQSPRYKIIEKRQSVAFWCNPISGHATLYWYQQILGQGPKLLIQFQNNGVVDDSQLPKDRFSAERLKGVDSTLKIQPAKLEDSAVYLCASSLEAAGLGELFFGEGSRLTVL.

The rearrangement uses TRBV2 and TRBJ2-1; 9 bases are a match to TRBD2. The V segment lost 7 bases and the J segment 8 bases; nucleotides outside the gene matches: 6. This CDR3 has 13 amino acids. Germline-derived CDR1 and CDR2 are SNHLY and FYNNEI. The CDR3 bases are TGTGCCAGCACCGGCGGGAGGGCAGATGAGCAGTTCTTC. Its translation is CASTGGRADEQFF.

V is TRBV10-3 and J is TRBJ1-2; 11 positions match TRBD1. The J segment lost 6 bases and the V segment lost 6 bases, leaving 6 bases of the junction unmatched. This CDR3 region has 14 residues. CDR1 and CDR2 from the germline V gene are ENHRY and SYGVKD. CDR3 loop: CAIRGGQGEHGYTF. The CDR3, as DNA: TGTGCCATCAGAGGGGGACAGGGGGAGCATGGCTACACCTTC.

The V and J genes are TRBV5-6 and TRBJ1-1, with TRBD1 identical over 7 bases. Germline V gene sequence: CDR1 SGHDT, CDR2 YYEEEE. This CDR3 has 14 residues. J gave up 1 base and V 5 bases, and 5 bases lay outside the gene matches. The CDR3 nucleotides read TGTGCCAGCAGTGTAGGACAGGAGAACACTGAAGCTTTCTTT. Protein product: CASSVGQENTEAFF.

This clone appeared a single time. The chain carries TRBV6-5 and TRBJ1-4; 8 positions agree with TRBD1. Germline CDR1 is MNHEY and CDR2 is SVGAGI. After removal of 6 bases from V and 8 bases from J, the junction contained 11 bases not matched to a gene. This CDR3 region has 15 residues. CDR3 nucleotide sequence: TGTGCCAGCAGGACCGGTACAGGGGGGGGAGAAAAACTGTTTTTT. It is translated as CASRTGTGGGEKLFF.

The chain uses TRBV7-2 and TRBJ2-2, with 11 bases matching TRBD2. CDR3 size: 16 residues. The V gene's germline CDR1 is SGHTA and CDR2 FQGNSA. V gave up 8 bases and J gave up 1 base; unmatched junction bases: 6. The CDR3 here is CASRLAGGVNTGELFF. CDR3 DNA sequence: TGTGCCAGCCGGTTAGCGGGGGGGGTGAACACCGGGGAGCTGTTTTTT.

V is TRBV6-5 and J is TRBJ1-3, with D perhaps TRBD1 (5 bases). This CDR3 is 14 amino acids long. Trimming stripped 8 bases from V and 6 bases from J, with 17 bases between. The germline V gene encodes CDR1 MNHEY and CDR2 SVGAGI. The CDR3 region is CASSREVTANTIYF. The CDR3 DNA reads TGTGCCAGCTCTAGGGAGGTGACAGCAAACACCATATATTTT.